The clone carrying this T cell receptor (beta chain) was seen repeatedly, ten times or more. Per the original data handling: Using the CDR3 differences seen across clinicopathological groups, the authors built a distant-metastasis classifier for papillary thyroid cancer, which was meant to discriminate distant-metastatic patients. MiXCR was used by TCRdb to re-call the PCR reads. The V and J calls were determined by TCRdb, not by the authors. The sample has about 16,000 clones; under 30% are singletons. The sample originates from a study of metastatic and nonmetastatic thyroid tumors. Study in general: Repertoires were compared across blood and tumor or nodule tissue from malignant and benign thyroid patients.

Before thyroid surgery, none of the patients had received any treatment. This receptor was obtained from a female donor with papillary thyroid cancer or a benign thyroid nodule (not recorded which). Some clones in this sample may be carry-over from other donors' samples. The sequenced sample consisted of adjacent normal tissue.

As DNA, the CDR3 is TGTGCCAGCAGCCGCTGGGGGAATGAGCAGTTCTTC. Translating gives CASSRWGNEQFF. The gene calls are TRBV12-3 or TRBV12-4 and TRBJ2-1; D tentatively fits TRBD1 or TRBD2 (5 bases each). V dropped 6 bases and J dropped 7 bases, with 10 bases sitting between them. The CDR3 runs 12 residues.